This T cell receptor beta chain appears in the sequencing data of a study of cytomegalovirus exposure and HLA in healthy donors (dated by TCRdb to about 2017). Turning to the overall study: In an earlier analysis of roughly 590 of the donors, about 270 Gb of sequence data and 117 million unique TCR beta sequences from 180 million or so T cells were reported. An early release that covered fewer than 800 HLA-typed donors contained around 300 gigabases of sequencing data and tens of millions of unique TCR sequences. Of the approximately 400 genotyped donors, over 65% fell in the genetic ancestry cluster associated with self-reported Caucasian donors. The aim of the study was to test whether cataloging public T cell receptors could identify signatures of past pathogen exposure. The study profiled the T cell repertoires of more than 500 subjects by immunosequencing and related them to cytomegalovirus serostatus. Along with the roughly 670-subject first cohort, a separate validation cohort of over a hundred different subjects was used. To predict cytomegalovirus infection status, the study brought together high-throughput TCR immunosequencing, statistical association of individual TCRs with disease status, and machine learning. In a later analysis, previously published TCR beta repertoires from 500 to 750 donors were re-analyzed and high-resolution HLA genotyping was added so that TCR occurrence patterns could be studied. Rather than drawing on any new phenotypic data, the later analysis identified candidate immune exposures from TCR beta sequences and the way those sequences occurred across donors. An earlier analysis of a few hundred of the donors applied high-throughput TCR beta sequencing to assess whether each TCR beta V gene segment acted as functional or pseudogenic. Alongside the repertoire data, information on donor age, sex, ethnicity and CMV serostatus was compiled. Genome-wide SNP genotypes for about 65% of the 666 donors were used in a later genetic analysis, which treated that subset as a discovery cohort. Every discovery cohort repertoire had been produced on one sequencing platform. HLA typing included class I and class II loci at four-digit resolution. The number of typed donors differed by locus: roughly 629-640 for A, B, C, DRB1 and DQB1; some 500 for DQA1; 606 for DPA1; and roughly 490 for DPB1. Because of strong linkage in the cohort, four or five DR-DQ haplotypes were treated as single units for association and clustering. Among several hundred genotyped donors of the cohort, an average of roughly 230,000 unique TCR beta nucleotide sequences was sequenced per donor, of which about 20% were non-productive. Broader findings and caveats from the paper: The study gave a list of roughly 150 TCR beta chains associated with cytomegalovirus. A further reported finding was that TCR beta sequences accurately predicted the HLA-A and HLA-B alleles for most subjects in the first cohort. Strong co-occurrence of HLA alleles, especially DR and DQ, made assigning TCR associations to individual alleles difficult. Only TCR beta chains were sequenced in this cohort, and the absence of alpha or paired-chain data limited detectable features. In a later genetic analysis, a missense DCLRE1C variant was associated with V-gene and J-gene trimming of TCR beta chains, and the association was replicated in an independent cohort. Presence/absence analyses assumed roughly uniform sequencing depth across donors, an assumption that may not hold. A later analysis found that most CMV-associated TCR beta chains appeared HLA-restricted, with HLA associations seemingly driven largely by CMV exposure. A few of the identified cytomegalovirus-associated TCR beta chains were confirmed in vitro to be specific for cytomegalovirus antigens. A later analysis found that TCR association rates varied across HLA loci, with DRB1 alleles showing the most associated TCRs and HLA-C alleles the fewest. In a later analysis, HLA-associated TCR beta chains were found to be more clonally expanded and to have lower generation probabilities than equally common non-associated chains. The authors suggested that the approach could potentially be generalized to other disease states and immunological phenotypes. According to a later genetic analysis, donors in an Asian-associated ancestry cluster had fewer N-insertions in productive TCRs than the approximately 610-donor mean. The only immune exposure information available for the cohort was CMV serostatus. Because counts were too low, approximately 15 rarely observed V segments, including chromosome 9 orphons, were excluded from the earlier analysis of a few hundred of the donors. Cytomegalovirus status was reported to be diagnosed by the classifier with high specificity and sensitivity in both the original and validation cohorts. Because some donors lacked HLA typing at each locus, the association tests relied only on the typed subset. In a later analysis, several top co-occurrence clusters were reported to appear linked to parvovirus B19, influenza, CMV and Epstein-Barr virus. Specific HLA alleles were associated with roughly 17,000 TCR beta sequences at a false discovery rate of 0.05 in a later analysis. Some IMGT-functional V segments, including TRBV6-2 and TRBV6-3, could not be told apart with the 87-base-pair reads, so those segments were excluded. Most TCR sequences were seen in very few donors, while some public TCRs were found in many individuals. In an earlier analysis of roughly 560 of the donors, most TCR beta V segments were observed in productive rearrangements about 87% or about 30% of the time, broadly matching IMGT annotations. Correlated functional status among segregating V segments might reflect linkage disequilibrium, but an unknown experimental factor could not be ruled out. A group of highly shared sequence variants was considered likely to be a technical artifact of the sequencing pipeline.

The CDR3 starts with the cysteine, ends with the phenylalanine, and has 15 residues. Only the CDR3 DNA stays, 45 bases, in frame from base 1. CDR1 MNHNS and CDR2 SASEGT are derived from the germline V gene. The junction shows trimming of 3 bases on V and 5 bases on J, and the gene matches do not reach 6 bases of it. The cohort was made up of hundreds of healthy bone marrow donors. At the time of sampling, every cohort member was nominally healthy, though immune exposures that went unrecorded were likely present. The donor tested CMV seronegative, placing the donor among the 352 seronegative members of the cohort. A peripheral blood sample was collected from each donor, and TCR beta sequencing was performed on peripheral blood mononuclear cells. The Qiagen DNeasy Blood Extraction Kit was used to extract genomic DNA from the blood cell samples. In the case of this clone: Its specific antigen is unknown. No much larger clone exists at a distance of one base, and base qualities are not known.

Preparation of the library involved the immunoSEQ multiplex PCR assay. A mixture of 60 forward primers for TCR Vbeta segments and 13 reverse primers for TCR Jbeta segments was used in the multiplex PCR. Amplification of the CDR3 region of rearranged TCR beta genes was performed with a multiplex PCR assay on genomic DNA. On the Illumina HiSeq System, the amplified TCR beta libraries were sequenced as 87-base-pair reads. In the paper's pipeline: Across the 670 or so repertoires, a later analysis counted about 81 million unique TCR beta chains, 9.5 million to 13 million of which were shared by at least two donors. A nearest-neighbor algorithm error-corrected the raw reads and collapsed the reads into unique sequences, merging closely related sequences to remove PCR and sequencing errors. CDR3 sequences were aligned to IMGT reference sequences to assign V, D and J gene segments. For a sequence to be retained, at least a six-nucleotide match to both a V gene segment and a J gene segment was required. A rearrangement was called productive if the CDR3 had no stop codons and remained in frame with V and J, and every other rearrangement was called non-productive. CDR3 was defined by IMGT convention, running from the second conserved V-encoded cysteine to the conserved J-encoded phenylalanine. The earlier analysis of a few hundred of the donors excluded sequences that lacked an unambiguous match to a single V gene segment. In an earlier analysis of several hundred of the donors, V segments were called functional above 56.7% productive rearrangements and were called segregating when the between-donor standard deviation exceeded 5%. A statistical classification framework was developed to diagnose cytomegalovirus status using the catalog of TCR beta chain sequences. In a later analysis, V and J genes were assigned by comparing TCR nucleotide sequences against IMGT/GENE-DB human TR gene sequences. A later analysis assigned CDR3 sequences and most-parsimonious VDJ recombination scenarios with the TCRdist pipeline. In a later analysis, each TCR beta chain was defined by its CDR3 amino acid sequence together with its V-gene family, and reads lacking a unique V-gene family were excluded. A later analysis removed 550 to 650 highly shared, low-generation-probability nucleotide sequences to deal with suspected cross-contamination and a sequencing artifact. In a later analysis, a clonal expansion index was calculated for each public chain from normalized within-repertoire ranks of inferred template counts. A later analysis computed generation probabilities with a VDJ recombination model fitted to out-of-frame rearrangements, and checked the results against IGoR. In a later analysis, hypergeometric tests were used to score TCR-TCR, TCR-HLA and TCR-CMV co-occurrence, with a repertoire-size bias correction applied to TCR pairs. A later analysis estimated false discovery rates by permuting HLA or CMV assignments 20 times. In a later analysis, co-occurring TCRs were grouped using DBSCAN, and TCRdist sequence similarity was added for clustering within HLA-allele-positive subsets. Repertoires with fewer than 30,000 or more than 120,000 public chains, plus five repertoires with anomalous nucleotide sharing, were excluded from co-occurrence clustering. TCRdb obtained this table from immuneACCESS and retained in-frame rearrangements with V and J assigned. These tables miss some clones; where compared with another copy, unresolved V genes account for less than half of the shortfall, and the remainder is unexplained. Clone size and V and J calls were adopted from that table, with D and trimming inferred from the DNA. Recorded for this sample are about 91,000 clones; 69% of them occurred a single time. The ten biggest clones cover 1.2% of the sample.

The origin of this receptor is a female donor in good health and CMV-seronegative. This chain is built from TRBV6-1 and TRBJ2-5, with 10 bases in between that match TRBD1. Source material: PBMCs. Read as DNA, the sequence is TGTGCCAGCAGTGACACCGGGACAGGGGTTGAGACCCAGTACTTC. This is translated as CASSDTGTGVETQYF.